Presented here are 10 T cell receptor beta chains from one specimen sequenced in a study of Graves' ophthalmopathy and Graves' hyperthyroidism. Amplification from RNA transcripts yielded the TCR beta CDR3 regions. The first-round RT-PCR employed HTBI primers together with the Qiagen OneStep RT-PCR kit. A multiplex PCR was then performed as the second round. Each CDR3 protein is one row after TCRdb ran MiXCR on the multiplex PCR reads. Counted here are approximately 700,000 distinct CDR3 sequences, over 40% occurring once; the ten biggest clones make up 2.5% to 3.5%. Sequenced: peripheral blood. The receptors derive from an adult man with Graves' ophthalmopathy.

This clonotype was observed many times. This chain links TRBV7-8 with TRBJ1-1; D possibly corresponds to TRBD1 (5 bases). The V gene's germline CDR1 is SGHVS and CDR2 FQNEAQ. Trimming stripped 4 bases from V and 0 bases from J, with 9 bases between. The CDR3 loop spans 14 amino acids. The CDR3 here is CASSSDRMNTEAFF. The CDR3 coding sequence is TGTGCCAGCAGCTCCGACAGAATGAACACTGAAGCTTTCTTT.

The chain has TRBV20-1 and TRBJ1-1; a possible D gene is TRBD1 (6 bases). The CDR3 is 15 residues long. The germline gives CDR1 DFQATT, CDR2 SNEGSKA (reference sequence). The germline V and J ends were trimmed by 1 base and 0 bases, with 12 bases remaining between them. The CDR3 spells CSARGGNRVNTEAFF. CDR3 DNA sequence: TGCAGTGCTAGAGGGGGGAACAGGGTGAACACTGAAGCTTTCTTT.

Ten or more counts support this clonotype. CDR3 protein: CASSGDGREKLFF. Written as DNA, the CDR3 is TGTGCCAGCAGTGGGGACGGGAGGGAAAAACTGTTTTTT. The chain uses TRBV2 and TRBJ1-4; a weak D match, TRBD1 (5 bases). The germline V and J ends were trimmed by 4 bases and 8 bases, with 11 bases remaining between them. The germline V gene encodes CDR1 SNHLY and CDR2 FYNNEI. The CDR3 is 13 amino acids.

This clonotype was seen repeatedly, ten times or more. The chain joins TRBV25-1 to TRBJ1-4; 7 bases line up with TRBD1. Germline trimming cut 3 bases from V and 8 bases from J; bases unmatched to any gene: 9. The germline V gene has CDR1 MGHDK and CDR2 SYGVNS. The CDR3 consists of 15 residues. CDR3 loop: CASSEVGGQPEKLFF. CDR3 sequence (DNA): TGTGCCAGCAGTGAGGTAGGGGGACAGCCAGAAAAACTGTTTTTT.

There are many counts of this clonotype. This chain uses TRBV6-6 with TRBJ1-1; D is ambiguous. Trimming shortened V by 2 bases and J by 1 base, and 14 bases separated the two germline ends. The CDR3 is made up of 16 amino acids. The germline V gene has CDR1 MNHNY and CDR2 SVGAGI (reference sequence). This CDR3 is CASSYDLESWNTEAFF. The CDR3 region has the DNA TGTGCCAGCAGTTACGATCTCGAGTCGTGGAACACTGAAGCTTTCTTT.

Many counts were recorded for this clonotype. The chain couples TRBV14 to TRBJ2-7; D possibly corresponds to TRBD2 (5 bases). Looked up from germline, CDR1 is SGHDN and CDR2 is FVKESK. The V end lost 1 base, the J end lost 9 bases, and 10 bases lay between the germline ends. There are 12 residues in the CDR3. CDR3 protein: CASSQGFGVQYF. The CDR3 bases are TGTGCCAGCAGCCAAGGGTTCGGGGTGCAGTACTTC.

Points on this clonotype: Relative to the germline gene, one junction end is altered; a read error may explain this. V is TRBV4-2 and J is TRBJ2-5, with D perhaps TRBD2 (5 bases). This CDR3 has 15 amino acids. CDR1 and CDR2 (germline): LGHNA, YNFKEQ. The DNA of the CDR3 is TGTGCCAGCAGCTCAACCCCGGGGTCGCAGGAGACCCTGTACTTC. It specifies CASSSTPGSQETLYF.

This clonotype was seen more than once but under ten times. One end of the junction does not line up with germline, which may come from a read error. The V and J genes are TRBV7-9 and TRBJ2-2; D might be TRBD2 (5 bases). Germline loops: CDR1 SEHNR, CDR2 FQNEAQ (reference sequence). CDR3 length equals 15 residues. CDR3 protein: CASSQVPRGSGELFF. The DNA of the CDR3 is TGCGCCAGCAGCCAAGTTCCCCGGGGATCCGGGGAGCTGTTTTTT.

For this clonotype: A single base separates this from a much larger clone, so it may be a read error. The gene calls are TRBV7-8 and TRBJ2-7; TRBD1 matches at 8 bases. Per the germline V gene, CDR1 is SGHVS and CDR2 is FQNEAQ. The CDR3 loop spans 15 amino acids. CDR3 coding DNA: TGCGCCAGCAGCCAGGGGGCGACCGCCACCTACGAGCAGTACTTC. Its protein product is CASSQGATATYEQYF.

For this clonotype: One end of the junction fails to match germline, which may point to a read error. CDR3 region: CASSYSIRFQYF. CDR3 nucleotide sequence: TGTGCCAGCAGTTACTCGATTCGGTTTCAGTACTTC. This sequence joins TRBV10-3 and TRBJ2-7; D call uncertain. The CDR3 has 12 residues. Germline CDR1 ENHRY, CDR2 SYGVKD.